Below, 2 T cell receptor beta chains from the same sample are listed, as sequenced in a study of T cells in Graves' hyperthyroidism and ophthalmopathy. TCR beta CDR3 region amplification was performed from RNA transcripts. RT-PCR in the first round (using the HTBI primer set) targeted the TCR CDR3. Via MiXCR, TCRdb re-called the multiplex PCR reads, giving one row per CDR3 protein. The repertoire holds about 640,000 distinct CDR3 sequences, with more than 20% as singletons. The sequenced sample was blood. Source of these receptors: a man in his thirties or forties with Graves' ophthalmopathy.

Ten or more counts support this clonotype. V gene TRBV28 combines with J gene TRBJ2-1; D call uncertain. Germline loops: CDR1 MDHEN, CDR2 SYDVKM. The CDR3 spans 14 residues. Trimming removed 7 bases from V and 7 bases from J, with 17 bases in between. The CDR3 nucleotides read TGTGCCAGCACCCCGGCTAGGTTTTTGAATGAGCAGTTCTTC. This sequence encodes CASTPARFLNEQFF.

This rearrangement joins TRBV10-2 to TRBJ2-7; 7 bases match TRBD2. Germline CDR1 reads WSHSY; CDR2 reads SAAADI. The CDR3 consists of 12 residues. V shed 11 bases and J 2 bases; nucleotides not matched to a gene: 6. CDR3 protein: CASGTTTYEQYF. As DNA, the CDR3 is TGCGCCTCCGGGACTACGACCTACGAGCAGTACTTC.